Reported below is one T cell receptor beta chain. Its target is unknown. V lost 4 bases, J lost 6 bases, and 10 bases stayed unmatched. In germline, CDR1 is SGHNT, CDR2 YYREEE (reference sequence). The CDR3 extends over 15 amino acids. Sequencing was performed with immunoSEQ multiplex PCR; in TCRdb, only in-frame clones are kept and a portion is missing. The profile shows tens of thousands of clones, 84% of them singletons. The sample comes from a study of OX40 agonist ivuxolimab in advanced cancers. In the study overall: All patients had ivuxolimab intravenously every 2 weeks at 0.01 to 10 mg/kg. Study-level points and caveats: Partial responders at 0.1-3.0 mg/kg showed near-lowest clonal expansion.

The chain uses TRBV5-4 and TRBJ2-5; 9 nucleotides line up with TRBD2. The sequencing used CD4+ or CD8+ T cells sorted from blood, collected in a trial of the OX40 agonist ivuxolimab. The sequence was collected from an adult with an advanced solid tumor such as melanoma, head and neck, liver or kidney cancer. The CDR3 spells CASSPPWTSDQTQYF. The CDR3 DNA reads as TGTGCCAGCAGCCCCCCCTGGACTAGCGATCAGACCCAGTACTTC. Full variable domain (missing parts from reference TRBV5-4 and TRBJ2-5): ETGVTQSPTHLIKTRGQQVTLRCSSQSGHNTVSWYQQALGQGPQFIFQYYREEENGRGNFPPRFSGLQFPNYSSELNVNALELDDSALYLCASSPPWTSDQTQYFGPGTRLLVL.